Given below is one T cell receptor (beta chain) in context. TCRdb re-analysed the RT-PCR reads in MiXCR, keeping a single row per CDR3 protein. The sample contains hundreds of thousands of distinct CDR3 sequences, 12% to 15% of which appear only once. Between the trimmed V and J ends, which lost 5 bases and 0 bases, there was a span of 19 bases. Germline V gives CDR1 MNHEY, CDR2 SVGAGI. The CDR3 is 17 residues long. The J gene is TRBJ1-1, the V gene TRBV6-5; D perhaps matches TRBD1 (5 bases). The clonotype originates from a female donor in good health, serving as a healthy control. Sequencing was performed on memory CD4+ T cells from blood. CDR3 sequence reads: CASSHGTSFFMNTEAFF. The CDR3 bases are TGTGCCAGCAGTCACGGGACCTCATTTTTCATGAACACTGAAGCTTTCTTT.